The 24 T cell receptor beta chains presented below share a single source sample, sequenced in a study of regulatory T cells in long-lasting Graves disease. Investigators prepared the TCR beta libraries by applying iRepertoire HTBI primers and Arm-PCR of CDR3 regions. One entry per CDR3 protein results from TCRdb running MiXCR on the multiplex PCR reads. The sample has a few hundred thousand distinct CDR3 sequences, about 20% seen once. This sample's time point: persistent/refractory GD, antithyroid drugs over 5 years with positive TRAb. PBMC-extracted RNA yielded the TCR library. The specimen was peripheral blood mononuclear cells (PBMCs), collected when the disease was refractory, from a patient treated with antithyroid drugs. These receptors all stem from a female donor with Graves disease.

This clonotype was seen repeatedly, ten times or more. This chain connects TRBV7-2 to TRBJ1-2; D gene uncertain. This CDR3 has 13 amino acids. V was pared by 7 bases and J by 3 bases, with 12 bases between. CDR1 and CDR2 (germline): SGHTA, FQGNSA. The CDR3 spells CASKAGVDYGYTF. Here the CDR3 DNA reads TGTGCCAGCAAGGCCGGGGTGGACTATGGCTACACCTTC.

The table lists this clonotype with many counts. Written as DNA, the CDR3 is TGTGCCAGCAGTCGCCAAGATTCACCCCTCCACTTT. Residues: CASSRQDSPLHF. The rearrangement links TRBV27 to TRBJ1-6; D not resolved. Trimming cost V 5 bases and J 8 bases, with 7 bases left between them. The germline gives CDR1 MNHEY, CDR2 SMNVEV (reference sequence). This CDR3 contains 12 residues.

V gene TRBV6-1 combines with J gene TRBJ2-7; tentatively, D is TRBD1 (6 bases). Germline V lookup: CDR1 MNHNS, CDR2 SASEGT. V lost 8 bases to trimming and J lost 4 bases, with 24 bases between them. This CDR3 comprises 16 residues. For the CDR3, the DNA is TGTGCCAGCGGTAGCCCGGGTCAAGGGGGACAATACGAGCAGTACTTC. Its protein product is CASGSPGQGGQYEQYF.

This clonotype has at least ten counts. The chain links TRBV28 to TRBJ2-7; 14 positions agree with TRBD2. Germline V gene data show CDR1 as MDHEN and CDR2 as SYDVKM. The J segment lost 3 bases and the V segment lost 5 bases, leaving 9 bases of the junction unmatched. The CDR3 sequence is 17 residues long. The CDR3 protein is CASSGTSGRVYNYEQYF. The CDR3 DNA reads as TGTGCCAGCAGTGGGACTAGCGGGAGAGTATATAACTACGAGCAGTACTTC.

This clonotype was observed a few times. This chain links TRBV30 with TRBJ1-1; D perhaps matches TRBD1 (5 bases). The germline gives CDR1 GTSNPN, CDR2 SVGIG (reference sequence). The CDR3 sequence is 16 residues long. Trimming removed 0 bases from V and 4 bases from J, with 18 bases in between. In nucleotides, the CDR3 is TGTGCCTGGAGTGTACTAGGGACCGGGATGGGCACTGAAGCTTTCTTT. Residues: CAWSVLGTGMGTEAFF.

On this clonotype: This may be a read error: a much more frequent sequence differs by one nucleotide. The V and J genes are TRBV6-1 and TRBJ1-1; 10 nucleotides align to TRBD1. Germline assignment: CDR1 MNHNS and CDR2 SASEGT. There are 16 residues in the CDR3. V shed 3 bases, J shed 5 bases, and the junction held 9 bases outside the gene matches. In nucleotides, the CDR3 is TGTGCCAGCAGTGAGAGGGGACAGGGGTTAAAGACTGAAGCTTTCTTT. Translated: CASSERGQGLKTEAFF.

This clonotype came up many times. The chain couples TRBV11-2 to TRBJ2-7, with D maybe TRBD2 (5 bases). CDR1 and CDR2 (germline): SGHAT, FQNNGV. Trimming pared 5 bases from V and 9 bases from J, leaving 29 bases between. The CDR3 has 17 amino acids. The CDR3 protein is CASSMGVRQPLYDGQYF. The CDR3 DNA reads TGTGCCAGCAGCATGGGAGTGCGGCAACCGCTCTATGACGGGCAGTACTTC.

The sample holds a few counts of this clonotype. The chain combines TRBV20-1 with TRBJ1-3; D call uncertain. V was clipped by 0 bases and J by 6 bases, with 3 bases between them. Germline CDR1 and CDR2: DFQATT and SNEGSKA (reference sequence). The CDR3 has 11 amino acids. The DNA for the CDR3 is TGCAGTGCTAGAGAGTTAAACACCATATATTTT. Translated, it gives CSARELNTIYF.

This chain links TRBV4-3 with TRBJ1-2; D possibly corresponds to TRBD1 (5 bases). CDR1 is LGHNA and CDR2 is YSLEER in the germline V gene. CDR3 length equals 16 residues. With 0 bases removed from V and 8 bases from J, the gap between germline ends came to 19 bases. The DNA for the CDR3 is TGCGCCAGCAGCCAAGATACCGGGGGATTAATTCGGGGCTACACCTTC. Its protein product is CASSQDTGGLIRGYTF.

This clonotype was observed many times. The rearrangement uses TRBV28 and TRBJ1-5; the D is unclear. The CDR3 totals 15 residues. From germline, CDR1 is MDHEN and CDR2 SYDVKM. V shed 3 bases and J shed 1 base, with 10 bases lying between them. CDR3 region: CASSLEHSSNQPQHF. The CDR3 DNA reads TGTGCCAGCAGTTTGGAGCACAGCAGCAATCAGCCCCAGCATTTT.

This clonotype appeared many times. As DNA, the CDR3 is TGTGCCAGCAGTCCCACACAGGGACGTTACGGTCAGCCCCAGCATTTT. Translation gives CASSPTQGRYGQPQHF. J is TRBJ1-5 and V is TRBV12-3 or TRBV12-4; maybe TRBD1 (6 bases). CDR3 length equals 16 residues. The V end lost 5 bases, the J end lost 6 bases, and 20 bases lay between the germline ends.

This chain uses TRBV30 with TRBJ1-1, with TRBD1 as a possible D gene (5 bases). Trimming stripped 4 bases from V and 4 bases from J, with 10 bases between. Germline CDR1 is GTSNPN and CDR2 is SVGIG (reference sequence). The CDR3 extends over 12 amino acids. CDR3 residues: CAWNRQLTEAFF. DNA of the CDR3: TGTGCCTGGAATAGACAGCTCACTGAAGCTTTCTTT.

This clonotype was picked up one time. One base away lies a much larger clone, so this may be a sequencing read error. The missing conserved phenylalanine or tryptophan at the end of this CDR3 makes a read error likely. The rearrangement joins TRBV6-2 or TRBV6-3 to TRBJ2-7, with D possibly being TRBD1 (5 bases). Germline-derived CDR1 and CDR2 are MNHEY and SVGEGT. V was clipped by 0 bases and J by 3 bases, with 12 bases between them. The CDR3 covers 15 residues. The CDR3 protein is CASSYSGQGDYEQYL. CDR3 in DNA: TGTGCCAGCAGTTACTCGGGCCAGGGCGACTACGAGCAGTACCTC.

This clonotype occurred many times. V usage is TRBV6-2 or TRBV6-3 and J usage is TRBJ2-7, with 9 bases identical to TRBD2. Losses at the gene ends were 2 bases for V and 7 bases for J; bases not matched to a gene: 9. Per germline, CDR1 MNHEY and CDR2 SVGEGT. This CDR3 spans 15 amino acids. The CDR3 reads CASSYGTSPTGEQYF. CDR3 nucleotides: TGTGCCAGCAGTTACGGGACTAGCCCTACCGGGGAGCAGTACTTC.

This chain connects TRBV11-3 to TRBJ1-2; 8 nucleotides line up with TRBD1. Germline V gene sequence: CDR1 SGHNT, CDR2 YENEEA. The ends lost 4 bases at V and 7 bases at J; junction bases unmatched: 8. CDR3 length: 14 residues. CDR3 loop: CASSSPGQAFGYTF. As DNA, the CDR3 is TGTGCCAGCAGCTCCCCGGGACAGGCGTTTGGCTACACCTTC.

This clonotype appeared a few times. This chain joins TRBV6-1 and TRBJ2-7; D may be TRBD1 (6 bases). Germline V gene lookup returns CDR1 MNHNS and CDR2 SASEGT. This CDR3 has 13 amino acids. V gave up 8 bases and J gave up 2 bases, with 13 bases separating them. CDR3 bases: TGTGCCAGCGGCTCGGACAGTCCCTACGAGCAGTACTTC. This translates into CASGSDSPYEQYF.

This clonotype showed up just a few times. V gene TRBV7-9 combines with J gene TRBJ1-1, with D possibly TRBD1 on 5 matching bases. This CDR3 has 18 amino acids. Trimming took off 2 bases at V and 4 bases at J, with 23 bases between the two ends. Germline V gives CDR1 SEHNR, CDR2 FQNEAQ (reference sequence). As DNA, the CDR3 is TGTGCCAGCAGCTTAAAGAGATTTGTCACAGGCCCTCCCACTGAAGCTTTCTTT. Translated: CASSLKRFVTGPPTEAFF.

This chain connects TRBV20-1 to TRBJ2-7; 7 positions agree with TRBD1. V gave up 1 base and J gave up 3 bases; unmatched junction bases: 3. CDR3 length: 13 amino acids. The germline CDR1 and CDR2 sequences are DFQATT and SNEGSKA (reference sequence). The CDR3 loop reads CSARGQGVYEQYF. The CDR3 region has the DNA TGCAGTGCTAGAGGGCAGGGGGTCTACGAGCAGTACTTC.

The gene calls are TRBV10-3 and TRBJ1-3; D may be TRBD1 (5 bases). V was clipped by 2 bases and J by 0 bases, with 11 bases between them. Germline V gene lookup returns CDR1 ENHRY and CDR2 SYGVKD. There are 16 residues in the CDR3. The CDR3 DNA sequence: TGTGCCATCAGTGAGATGGGCAGGGACTCTGGAAACACCATATATTTT. It yields the protein CAISEMGRDSGNTIYF.

This sequence joins TRBV11-2 and TRBJ1-3; 7 nucleotides align to TRBD1. CDR3 length equals 16 residues. The V and J ends lost 5 bases and 0 bases, in that order; junction bases with no gene match: 7. Germline values: CDR1 SGHAT, CDR2 FQNNGV. CDR3 residues: CASSLGGGPSGNTIYF. The CDR3 nucleotides are TGTGCCAGCAGCCTGGGAGGGGGCCCCTCTGGAAACACCATATATTTT.

Ten or more counts support this clonotype. The chain uses TRBV12-3 or TRBV12-4 and TRBJ1-6; D not certain. The V end lost 5 bases, the J end lost 7 bases, and 15 bases lay between the germline ends. CDR3 length equals 15 residues. The CDR3 loop reads CASSPRKGRNSPLHF. Written as DNA, the CDR3 is TGTGCCAGCAGTCCACGGAAAGGGAGAAATTCACCCCTCCACTTT.

This clonotype has a handful of counts. The chain joins TRBV6-2 or TRBV6-3 to TRBJ1-5; the match to TRBD1 covers 9 bases. This CDR3 has 15 amino acids. The germline CDR1 and CDR2 sequences are MNHEY and SVGEGT. V shed 2 bases, J shed 5 bases, and the junction held 4 bases outside the gene matches. CDR3 nucleotide sequence: TGTGCCAGCAGTTACGGGACAGGGACCGATCAGCCCCAGCATTTT. This sequence encodes CASSYGTGTDQPQHF.

The V gene is TRBV4-3, the J gene TRBJ2-5; a possible D gene is TRBD2 (7 bases). Germline CDR1 is LGHNA and CDR2 is YSLEER. Deletions cut 2 bases from V and 5 bases from J, with 15 bases between. CDR3 size: 15 residues. The CDR3 loop is CASSQNWGGRETQYF. CDR3 nucleotide sequence: TGCGCCAGCAGCCAAAACTGGGGGGGCAGGGAGACCCAGTACTTC.

This clonotype was picked up many times. The chain links TRBV28 to TRBJ1-5; D is ambiguous. CDR1 and CDR2 (germline): MDHEN, SYDVKM. Trimming shortened V by 4 bases and J by 0 bases, and 16 bases separated the two germline ends. The CDR3 runs 17 residues. The CDR3 nucleotides are TGTGCCAGCAGTTCCATCTGGGAGGGCATTAGCAATCAGCCCCAGCATTTT. Translated, it gives CASSSIWEGISNQPQHF.